This TCR beta chain was retrieved from a study of cytomegalovirus exposure and HLA in healthy donors. For the study at large: Unique TCR beta sequences numbering 120 million or so came from roughly 180 million T cells in an earlier analysis. Study-wide findings and caveats: Rarity held for most TCR sequences, but there were some public TCRs that occurred in many donors. Productive rates of about 90% or about 30% were seen for most TCR beta V segments in an earlier analysis. When analyzed later, a missense DCLRE1C variant was found to be linked to TCR beta V- and J-gene trimming.

Worth noting for this clone: Its matching antigen is unknown.

PCR primers comprised 60 Vbeta and 13 Jbeta primers. TCRdb's table, derived via immunoSEQ multiplex PCR, lists solely in-frame clones and lacks some. The data contain under 200,000 clones, approximately 80% of them singletons. Losses at the gene ends were 6 bases for V and 5 bases for J; bases not matched to a gene: 2. CDR3 length: 13 amino acids. CDR1 is MNHEY and CDR2 is SVGAGI in the germline V gene. The sequence derives from a young woman in good health and CMV-seronegative. This chain joins TRBV6-5 and TRBJ1-5, with 9 bases aligning to TRBD1. The sequenced sample was PBMCs. In DNA, the CDR3 is TGTGCCAGCAGGAGACAGGGGGATCAGCCCCAGCATTTT. It codes for CASRRQGDQPQHF.